Each of the 25 T cell receptor beta chains below was sequenced from the same sample in a study of T cells in pancreatic ductal adenocarcinoma. Repertoires were generated with immunoSEQ multiplex PCR, while TCRdb's copy carries only in-frame clones and drops some. The table has about 98,000 clones, over 90% seen once. Surgery without prior neoadjuvant therapy was the treatment of the selected pancreatic ductal adenocarcinoma patients. The source material was PBMCs. Receptor source: a human donor with pancreatic ductal adenocarcinoma.

The CDR3 reads CASQEQGLNTIYF. The DNA for the CDR3 is TGTGCCAGCCAGGAACAGGGGTTAAACACCATATATTTT. The V call is TRBV2, the J call TRBJ1-3, with TRBD1 matching over 7 bases. Germline V gives CDR1 SNHLY, CDR2 FYNNEI. The V segment lost 8 bases and the J segment 6 bases; nucleotides outside the gene matches: 7. The CDR3 consists of 13 residues. The full variable domain, completed using reference TRBV2 and TRBJ1-3, is EPEVTQTPSHQVTQMGQEVILRCVPISNHLYFYWYRQILGQKVEFLVSFYNNEISEKSEIFDDQFSVERPDGSNFTLKIRSTKLEDSAMYFCASQEQGLNTIYFGEGSWLTVV.

The rearrangement uses TRBV11-2 and TRBJ2-2; D gene ambiguous. With 5 bases removed from V and 0 bases from J, the gap between germline ends came to 10 bases. Germline CDR1 reads SGHAT; CDR2 reads FQNNGV. The CDR3 extends over 15 amino acids. As DNA, the CDR3 is TGTGCCAGCAGCCTCCTTTTCGCGAACACCGGGGAGCTGTTTTTT. It translates to CASSLLFANTGELFF.

This clone showed up just once. V gene TRBV25-1 combines with J gene TRBJ2-7; TRBD2 aligns across 7 bases. The germline V gene has CDR1 MGHDK and CDR2 SYGVNS. The J segment lost 9 bases and the V segment lost 10 bases, leaving 15 bases of the junction unmatched. The CDR3 sequence is 13 residues long. This chain's CDR3 is CATSPDLAARQYF. The CDR3 bases are TGTGCCACCTCACCCGATCTAGCGGCCCGGCAGTACTTC.

The J gene is TRBJ1-5, the V gene TRBV28, with TRBD1 as a possible D gene (6 bases). V was pared by 6 bases and J by 0 bases, with 9 bases between. Germline V lookup: CDR1 MDHEN, CDR2 SYDVKM. The CDR3 is made up of 14 amino acids. The CDR3 loop is CASSPGDSNQPQHF. CDR3 nucleotide sequence: TGTGCCAGCAGCCCAGGGGATAGCAATCAGCCCCAGCATTTT.

The V call is TRBV18, the J call TRBJ2-2, with 9 bases matching TRBD1. Germline V gives CDR1 KGHSH, CDR2 LQKENI. V trimming: 3 bases; J trimming: 13 bases; junction bases outside the gene matches: 6. This CDR3 is built from 13 residues. CDR3 in amino acids: CASSPTGTGRLFF. The CDR3 region has the DNA TGTGCCAGCTCACCTACCGGGACAGGGAGGCTGTTTTTT.

The chain joins TRBV7-6 to TRBJ2-5; D is perhaps TRBD1 (6 bases). This CDR3 spans 15 amino acids. In germline, CDR1 is SGHVS, CDR2 FNYEAQ. Trimming shortened V by 6 bases and J by 5 bases, and 19 bases separated the two germline ends. The CDR3 nucleotides read TGTGCCAGCAGTGAAACAGGGACCCCGGGGGAGACCCAGTACTTC. Amino acid sequence: CASSETGTPGETQYF.

V gene TRBV6-5 combines with J gene TRBJ1-1; D perhaps matches TRBD1 (5 bases). V was pared by 2 bases and J by 2 bases, with 9 bases between. This CDR3 spans 14 amino acids. CDR1 is MNHEY and CDR2 is SVGAGI in the germline V gene. CDR3 in amino acids: CASSYSGANTEAFF. The CDR3 DNA follows: TGTGCCAGCAGTTACAGCGGGGCCAACACTGAAGCTTTCTTT.

Note on this clone: This sample includes further DNA sequences coding for the same CDR3. The rearrangement uses TRBV4-1 and TRBJ1-1; 7 bases are shared with TRBD1. The V gene's germline CDR1 is MGHRA and CDR2 YSYEKL. V trimming: 3 bases; J trimming: 3 bases; junction bases outside the gene matches: 4. The CDR3 is made up of 14 amino acids. Here the CDR3 reads CASSQGRGDTEAFF. The CDR3 DNA sequence: TGCGCCAGCAGCCAGGGCAGGGGGGACACTGAAGCTTTCTTT.

The chain combines TRBV7-9 with TRBJ1-4; the D gene is possibly TRBD1 (5 bases). The germline V and J ends were trimmed by 1 base and 4 bases, with 10 bases remaining between them. CDR1 and CDR2 from the germline V gene are SEHNR and FQNEAQ (reference sequence). The CDR3 runs to 15 residues. The CDR3 region is CASSLVQGNNEKLFF. CDR3 DNA: TGTGCCAGCAGCTTAGTTCAGGGAAATAATGAAAAACTGTTTTTT.

This clone occurred once. The chain uses TRBV7-3 and TRBJ2-3; no firm D call. This CDR3 is 15 amino acids long. The germline V gene has CDR1 SGHTA and CDR2 FQGTGA. V was shortened by 5 bases and J by 1 base, with 13 bases between the two germline ends. The CDR3 reads CASSPNSRGTDTQYF. The CDR3 DNA reads TGTGCCAGCAGCCCAAACTCCCGCGGCACAGATACGCAGTATTTT.

This clone was seen only once. The V call is TRBV5-1, the J call TRBJ1-1; weak D call: TRBD1 (5 bases). This CDR3 comprises 16 residues. Germline values: CDR1 SGHRS, CDR2 YFSETQ. The V and J ends lost 0 bases and 0 bases respectively, with 12 bases between them. The CDR3 nucleotides read TGCGCCAGCAGCTTGGCGGGGGGAGACATGAACACTGAAGCTTTCTTT. It encodes CASSLAGGDMNTEAFF.

The V gene is TRBV5-4, the J gene TRBJ2-5, with a weak D call TRBD2 (6 bases). The V gene's germline CDR1 is SGHNT and CDR2 YYREEE (reference sequence). This CDR3 spans 14 amino acids. V gave up 0 bases and J gave up 5 bases, with 11 bases separating them. CDR3 region: CASSLEARGETQYF. The CDR3 bases are TGTGCCAGCAGCTTGGAAGCACGGGGGGAGACCCAGTACTTC.

The V gene is TRBV11-2, the J gene TRBJ1-5; 10 bases match TRBD1. Trimming cost V 6 bases and J 7 bases; bases outside gene matches: 6. CDR3 size: 14 residues. Germline lookup yields CDR1 SGHAT and CDR2 FQNNGV. The CDR3 nucleotides are TGTGCCAGCAGTCTGACAGGGGGCGGGCAGCCCCAGCATTTT. It is translated as CASSLTGGGQPQHF. The entire variable domain, with the rest obtained from reference TRBV11-2 and TRBJ1-5, is as follows: EAGVAQSPRYKIIEKRQSVAFWCNPISGHATLYWYQQILGQGPKLLIQFQNNGVVDDSQLPKDRFSAERLKGVDSTLKIQPAKLEDSAVYLCASSLTGGGQPQHFGDGTRLSIL.

The chain couples TRBV11-3 to TRBJ2-1, with 9 bases fitting TRBD2. CDR1 SGHNT and CDR2 YENEEA come from the germline V gene. The CDR3 is made up of 17 amino acids. The V segment lost 0 bases and the J segment 5 bases; nucleotides outside the gene matches: 8. Here the CDR3 reads CASSLDVGLANDNEQFF. CDR3 nucleotide sequence: TGTGCCAGCAGCTTAGATGTGGGACTAGCAAATGACAATGAGCAGTTCTTC. The full variable domain, its missing parts supplied by reference TRBV11-3 and TRBJ2-1, is EAGVVQSPRYKIIEKKQPVAFWCNPISGHNTLYWYLQNLGQGPELLIRYENEEAVDDSQLPKDRFSAERLKGVDSTLKIQPAELGDSAVYLCASSLDVGLANDNEQFFGPGTRLTVL.

The CDR3 here is CASSQVPLTLNGYEQYF. CDR3 nucleotide sequence: TGTGCCAGCAGCCAAGTTCCTCTTACCCTTAACGGCTACGAGCAGTACTTC. The chain carries TRBV4-2 and TRBJ2-7; D uncertain. The CDR3 contains 17 residues. V lost 1 base and J lost 3, with 19 bases in between. The germline V gene encodes CDR1 LGHNA and CDR2 YNFKEQ.

V gene TRBV7-2 combines with J gene TRBJ1-2; weak D call: TRBD1 (6 bases). CDR3 length: 14 amino acids. Trimming took off 5 bases at V and 4 bases at J, with 14 bases between the two ends. Germline assignment: CDR1 SGHTA and CDR2 FQGNSA. Written as DNA, the CDR3 is TGTGCCAGCAGCAAGACAGGATCTCCCTATGGCTACACCTTC. Its protein is CASSKTGSPYGYTF. Full variable domain (remainder filled in from reference TRBV7-2 and TRBJ1-2): GAGVSQSPSNKVTEKGKDVELRCDPISGHTALYWYRQSLGQGLEFLIYFQGNSAPDKSGLPSDRFSAERTGGSVSTLTIQRTQQEDSAVYLCASSKTGSPYGYTFGSGTRLTVV.

V usage is TRBV28 and J usage is TRBJ2-1; TRBD2 might be the D (5 bases). V was trimmed by 5 bases and J by 4 bases, leaving 18 bases between them. CDR3 length: 16 residues. Germline V CDR1 and CDR2: MDHEN, SYDVKM. CDR3 loop: CASSTNGLAAYNEQFF. As DNA, the CDR3 is TGTGCCAGCAGTACCAACGGGCTAGCTGCATACAATGAGCAGTTCTTC.

This chain connects TRBV13 to TRBJ1-6, with D unclear. Germline V CDR1 and CDR2: PRHDT, FYEKMQ (reference sequence). The CDR3 length is 12 residues. Trimming stripped 5 bases from V and 8 bases from J, with 7 bases between. The CDR3, as DNA: TGTGCCAGCAGCAACCAGGATTCACCCCTCCACTTT. Its translation is CASSNQDSPLHF.

Turning to this clone: Sequence at one end of the junction differs from germline and may be a read error. The V gene is TRBV5-1, the J gene TRBJ2-7; 10 positions agree with TRBD2. CDR1 and CDR2 from the germline V gene are SGHRS and YFSETQ. The CDR3 has 17 residues. The CDR3 DNA reads TGCGCCAGCAGCTTGGGGGGGGCTGTACTAGCGGGGTACGAACAGTACTTC. It yields the protein CASSLGGAVLAGYEQYF.

The chain is built from TRBV5-1 and TRBJ2-2, with a possible D match to TRBD2 (7 bases). V was shortened by 0 bases and J by 3 bases, with 12 bases between the two germline ends. The CDR3 length is 16 residues. The germline gives CDR1 SGHRS, CDR2 YFSETQ. The CDR3 protein is CASSLGGGPYTGELFF. As DNA, the CDR3 is TGCGCCAGCAGCTTGGGCGGGGGCCCCTACACCGGGGAGCTGTTTTTT.

The CDR3 DNA reads TGTGCCAGCTCAGACCTAGCGGGAGTGAACACCGGGGAGCTGTTTTTT. It codes for CASSDLAGVNTGELFF. This chain connects TRBV18 to TRBJ2-2, with 10 nucleotides matching TRBD2. The CDR3 extends over 16 amino acids. V lost 5 bases, J lost 1 base, and 4 bases stayed unmatched. The germline CDR1 and CDR2 sequences are KGHSH and LQKENI. Variable domain in full (rest from reference TRBV18 and TRBJ2-2): NAGVMQNPRHLVRRRGQEARLRCSPMKGHSHVYWYRQLPEEGLKFMVYLQKENIIDESGMPKERFSAEFPKEGPSILRIQQVVRGDSAAYFCASSDLAGVNTGELFFGEGSRLTVL.

The rearrangement joins TRBV18 to TRBJ1-4; no clear D gene. This CDR3 has 16 residues. Between the trimmed V and J ends, which lost 5 bases and 10 bases, there was a span of 23 bases. Germline V gene sequence: CDR1 KGHSH, CDR2 LQKENI. The CDR3 spells CASSAGSTSLQGKLFF. CDR3 in DNA: TGTGCCAGCTCAGCAGGATCGACATCACTCCAAGGAAAACTGTTTTTT.

The chain combines TRBV7-2 with TRBJ2-2; possibly TRBD1 for D (6 bases). Germline CDR1 reads SGHTA; CDR2 reads FQGNSA. V was shortened by 5 bases and J by 1 base, with 8 bases between the two germline ends. The CDR3 is 14 residues long. CDR3 region: CASSGQQNTGELFF. The CDR3 bases are TGTGCCAGCAGCGGACAGCAGAACACCGGGGAGCTGTTTTTT.

This clone was recorded once. The chain is built from TRBV11-2 and TRBJ1-5, with D possibly matching TRBD1 (5 bases). Per germline, CDR1 SGHAT and CDR2 FQNNGV. Trimming cost V 0 bases and J 9 bases, with 9 bases left between them. The CDR3 runs 13 residues. The CDR3 nucleotides are TGTGCCAGCAGCTTAGATCAGGGAGGGCCCCAGCATTTT. This encodes CASSLDQGGPQHF.

The chain combines TRBV11-2 with TRBJ2-2; D unresolved. The length of the CDR3 is 14 residues. V lost 1 base and J lost 5, with 8 bases in between. Per germline, CDR1 SGHAT and CDR2 FQNNGV. CDR3 coding DNA: TGTGCCAGCAGCTTAGCCTCCAGTACCGGGGAGCTGTTTTTT. Protein: CASSLASSTGELFF.